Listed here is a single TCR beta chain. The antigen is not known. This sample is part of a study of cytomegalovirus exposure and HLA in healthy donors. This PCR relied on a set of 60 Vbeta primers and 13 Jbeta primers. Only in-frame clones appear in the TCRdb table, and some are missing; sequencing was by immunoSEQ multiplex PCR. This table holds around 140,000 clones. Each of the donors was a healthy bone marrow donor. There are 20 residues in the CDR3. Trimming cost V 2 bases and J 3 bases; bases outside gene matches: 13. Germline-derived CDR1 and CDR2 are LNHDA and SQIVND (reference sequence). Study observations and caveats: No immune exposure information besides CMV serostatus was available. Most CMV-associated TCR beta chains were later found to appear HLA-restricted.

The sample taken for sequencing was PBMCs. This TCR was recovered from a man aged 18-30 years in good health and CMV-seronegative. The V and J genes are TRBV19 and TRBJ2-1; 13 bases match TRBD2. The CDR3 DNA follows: TGTGCCAGTAGTATACGCCAAGCCGGGACTAGCGGGAATGTCTACAATGAGCAGTTCTTC. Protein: CASSIRQAGTSGNVYNEQFF.